This TCR beta chain was found in a study of shared clonotypes between healthy human individuals. Study as a whole: The donor group consisted of a couple of women and a few men, aged 18 to 49. Per donor, CD8 memory used one plate, CD8 naive used two, CD4 memory used three and CD4 naive used three.

The data were produced by immunoSEQ multiplex PCR, yet TCRdb's version contains in-frame clones alone and is incomplete. In the table there are 850,000 to 1,100,000 clones, 60% to 85% of which are singletons. This clone was seen a few times. The receptor was derived from a man younger than 30 in good health. Some clones in this sample may be carry-over from other donors' samples. Sequenced: memory CD4+ T cells from PBMCs. Subset of the sample: CD45RA-negative fraction.

CDR3 in DNA: TGCGCCAGCACCCCGCGGGGAGCGTACAATGAGCAGTTCTTC. It codes for CASTPRGAYNEQFF. V and J are TRBV5-1 and TRBJ2-1; D is possibly TRBD2 (6 bases). Trimming stripped 6 bases from V and 4 bases from J, with 14 bases between. Germline CDR1 reads SGHRS; CDR2 reads YFSETQ. The CDR3 covers 14 residues.